Below, 32 T cell receptor beta chains from the same sample are listed, as sequenced in a study of T cells in Graves' hyperthyroidism and ophthalmopathy. Amplified regions were TCR beta CDR3 sequences from RNA transcripts. Carried out on the TCR CDR3, a first-round RT-PCR used the HTBI primer set. TCRdb independently ran MiXCR on the multiplex PCR reads; one entry per CDR3 protein. The table includes under 750,000 distinct CDR3 sequences, roughly 20% detected once. The material sequenced was blood. Receptor source: a woman between 50 and 59 years old with Graves' hyperthyroidism that later progressed to Graves' ophthalmopathy.

This clonotype was picked up many times. The gene calls are TRBV20-1 and TRBJ1-1, with 11 bases fitting TRBD1. V gave up 5 bases and J gave up 4 bases; unmatched junction bases: 6. Germline V gene lookup returns CDR1 DFQATT and CDR2 SNEGSKA (reference sequence). This CDR3 has 14 amino acids. The CDR3 loop is CSALPGQGVTEAFF. CDR3 nucleotides: TGCAGTGCTCTCCCGGGACAGGGGGTCACTGAAGCTTTCTTT.

V usage is TRBV7-2 and J usage is TRBJ2-5; no clear D. The germline gives CDR1 SGHTA, CDR2 FQGNSA. The CDR3 runs 14 residues. V dropped 0 bases and J dropped 2 bases, with 7 bases sitting between them. The chain's CDR3 is CASSLALTQETQYF. Here the CDR3 DNA reads TGTGCCAGCAGCTTAGCCCTAACTCAAGAGACCCAGTACTTC.

The chain uses TRBV5-1 and TRBJ2-5; TRBD1 might be the D (6 bases). The V end was cut by 3 bases, the J end by 4 bases, with 16 bases between. CDR1 SGHRS and CDR2 YFSETQ come from the germline V gene. CDR3 length: 15 amino acids. CDR3 nucleotide sequence: TGCGCCAGCAGCTCGGCAGGGGATTTAGGAGAGACCCAGTACTTC. This gives the protein CASSSAGDLGETQYF.

In this sample, this clonotype turned up many times. This sequence joins TRBV28 and TRBJ1-4; 8 nucleotides agree with TRBD1. The CDR3 runs to 14 residues. Germline V gives CDR1 MDHEN, CDR2 SYDVKM. J gave up 6 bases and V 10 bases, and 10 bases lay outside the gene matches. CDR3 residues: CATINGQGYEKLFF. As DNA, the CDR3 is TGTGCCACGATAAACGGACAGGGCTATGAAAAACTGTTTTTT.

This chain uses TRBV29-1 with TRBJ2-4, with 7 bases that match TRBD2. This CDR3 comprises 16 residues. With 0 bases clipped from V and 8 bases from J, the junction kept 13 bases outside the gene matches. Germline values: CDR1 SQVTM, CDR2 ANQGSEA. CDR3 sequence (DNA): TGCAGCGTTGAAGAACCAAAAGCAGCGGGGAGGGACATTCAGTACTTC. As protein: CSVEEPKAAGRDIQYF.

This clonotype has only a few counts. V and J are TRBV5-1 and TRBJ1-1; possible D gene TRBD1, 5 bases. Trimming took off 0 bases at V and 3 bases at J, with 9 bases between the two ends. CDR1 is SGHRS, CDR2 YFSETQ, per germline. The CDR3 is made up of 14 amino acids. CDR3 region: CASSLGQSDTEAFF. For the CDR3, the DNA is TGCGCCAGCAGCTTGGGACAGTCTGACACTGAAGCTTTCTTT.

This chain uses TRBV4-1 with TRBJ2-5, with TRBD1 as a possible D gene (6 bases). The CDR3 length is 14 residues. CDR1 MGHRA and CDR2 YSYEKL come from the germline V gene. Between the trimmed V and J ends, which lost 0 bases and 4 bases, there was a span of 9 bases. The CDR3 coding sequence is TGCGCCAGCAGCCAAGAACCAGGGGCAGAGACCCAGTACTTC. Its protein product is CASSQEPGAETQYF.

The V and J genes are TRBV6-1 and TRBJ1-2; D perhaps matches TRBD1 (6 bases). The CDR3 is 16 amino acids. V was cut by 8 bases and J by 0 bases, with 19 bases left in between. Germline-derived CDR1 and CDR2 are MNHNS and SASEGT. The CDR3 here is CASLLPLGTTNYGYTF. CDR3 sequence (DNA): TGTGCCAGCCTCTTGCCGCTTGGGACAACTAACTATGGCTACACCTTC.

This clonotype has ten or more counts. The chain is built from TRBV5-1 and TRBJ1-1, with TRBD1 matching over 7 bases. The germline CDR1 and CDR2 sequences are SGHRS and YFSETQ. Unmatched junction bases numbered 5, after V lost 5 bases and J lost 4 bases. The CDR3 contains 13 residues. CDR3 nucleotides: TGCGCCAGCAGAGGGCCAGGGGGCACTGAAGCTTTCTTT. As protein: CASRGPGGTEAFF.

The chain uses TRBV4-1 and TRBJ1-5, with D possibly TRBD1 on 6 matching bases. Trimming removed 2 bases from V and 2 bases from J, with 10 bases in between. The CDR3 covers 15 residues. Germline V CDR1 and CDR2: MGHRA, YSYEKL. Here the CDR3 DNA reads TGCGCCAGCAGCCAACAGGGGATCGGCAATCAGCCCCAGCATTTT. It is translated as CASSQQGIGNQPQHF.

This clonotype was counted between two and nine times. The germline gene is not matched at one end of the junction; a read error may be the cause. The genes are TRBV29-1 and TRBJ2-5, with D perhaps matching TRBD1 (5 bases). The CDR3 is made up of 13 amino acids. Germline assignment: CDR1 SQVTM and CDR2 ANQGSEA. The CDR3 reads CSVDTGIEDTQYF. The CDR3 DNA sequence: TGCAGCGTTGACACAGGTATCGAAGATACCCAGTACTTC.

The V gene is TRBV19, the J gene TRBJ2-1, with no clear D. V dropped 1 base and J dropped 1 base, with 2 bases sitting between them. In germline, CDR1 is LNHDA, CDR2 SQIVND (reference sequence). The CDR3 contains 13 residues. CDR3 sequence reads: CASSIASYNEQFF. CDR3 DNA sequence: TGTGCCAGTAGTATAGCGTCCTACAATGAGCAGTTCTTC.

This clonotype was counted between two and nine times. The chain couples TRBV20-1 to TRBJ2-3, with TRBD1 as a possible D gene (5 bases). Deletions cut 6 bases from V and 3 bases from J, with 25 bases between. In germline, CDR1 is DFQATT, CDR2 SNEGSKA (reference sequence). This CDR3 comprises 17 residues. DNA for the CDR3: TGCAGTGCCAGGGTTGAGGCCTCCCCCCTTTATACAGATACGCAGTATTTT. It translates to CSARVEASPLYTDTQYF.

This clonotype was seen many times. The gene calls are TRBV11-2 and TRBJ2-1; D call uncertain. The CDR3 loop spans 15 amino acids. Per germline, CDR1 SGHAT and CDR2 FQNNGV. With 3 bases removed from V and 8 bases from J, the gap between germline ends came to 17 bases. The CDR3 sequence is CASSLMQQTVYEQFF. The DNA of the CDR3 is TGTGCCAGCAGCTTGATGCAACAGACGGTGTATGAGCAGTTCTTC.

This rearrangement joins TRBV19 to TRBJ1-6, with TRBD1 matching over 11 bases. J gave up 10 bases and V 7 bases, and 9 bases lay outside the gene matches. CDR3 length: 15 residues. CDR1 and CDR2 (germline): LNHDA, SQIVND (reference sequence). The CDR3 DNA follows: TGTGCCAGTAACCCTACCGGGACAGGGGGATCACCCCTCCACTTT. It is translated as CASNPTGTGGSPLHF.

The sample holds a few counts of this clonotype. The chain links TRBV27 to TRBJ2-1; TRBD1 agrees at 9 bases. CDR1 MNHEY and CDR2 SMNVEV come from the germline V gene (reference sequence). This CDR3 has 15 amino acids. V lost 2 bases to trimming and J lost 5 bases; unmatched junction nucleotides: 4. CDR3 sequence reads: CASSLRQGVNNEQFF. CDR3 coding DNA: TGTGCCAGCAGTTTAAGACAGGGGGTGAACAATGAGCAGTTCTTC.

This chain uses TRBV29-1 with TRBJ1-5; 8 positions agree with TRBD1. Germline CDR1 reads SQVTM; CDR2 reads ANQGSEA. The ends lost 6 bases at V and 3 bases at J; junction bases unmatched: 1. This CDR3 region has 12 residues. The CDR3 DNA reads TGCAGCGTGGGACAGGTCAATCAGCCCCAGCATTTT. Protein: CSVGQVNQPQHF. Based on the CDR3 plus reference TRBV29-1 and TRBJ1-5, the full variable domain is SAVISQKPSRDICQRGTSLTIQCQVDSQVTMMFWYRQQPGQSLTLIATANQGSEATYESGFVIDKFPISRPNLTFSTLTVSNMSPEDSSIYLCSVGQVNQPQHFGDGTRLSIL.

This rearrangement joins TRBV20-1 to TRBJ1-5; 8 nucleotides align to TRBD1. V trimming: 4 bases; J trimming: 6 bases; junction bases outside the gene matches: 11. The germline gives CDR1 DFQATT, CDR2 SNEGSKA (reference sequence). The CDR3 totals 15 residues. CDR3 sequence reads: CSAKSDRARSQPQHF. CDR3 nucleotides: TGCAGTGCTAAATCGGACAGGGCTCGCAGTCAGCCCCAGCATTTT.

On this clonotype: A read error is likely here: a far larger clone is one base away. The gene calls are TRBV7-3 and TRBJ1-6; TRBD1 agrees at 10 bases. The CDR3 runs to 14 residues. Germline V CDR1 and CDR2: SGHTA, FQGTGA. With 5 bases clipped from V and 7 bases from J, the junction kept 2 bases outside the gene matches. In nucleotides, the CDR3 is TGTGCCAGCAGCAAGGGACAGGGGAATTCACCCCTCCACTTT. Amino acids: CASSKGQGNSPLHF.

V gene TRBV28 combines with J gene TRBJ2-1; TRBD2 might be the D (5 bases). This CDR3 comprises 10 residues. Germline loops: CDR1 MDHEN, CDR2 SYDVKM. Deletions cut 11 bases from V and 6 bases from J, with 8 bases between. DNA of the CDR3: TGTGCCGCTCGGGGCAATGAGCAGTTCTTC. Translation gives CAARGNEQFF. Full variable domain (outside the CDR3, taken from reference TRBV28 and TRBJ2-1): DVKVTQSSRYLVKRTGEKVFLECVQDMDHENMFWYRQDPGLGLRLIYFSYDVKMKEKGDIPEGYSVSREKKERFSLILESASTNQTSMYLCAARGNEQFFGPGTRLTVL.

This clonotype was observed a few times. Germline and junction disagree at one end, which may indicate a read error. The chain links TRBV11-2 to TRBJ2-5, with a possible D match to TRBD2 (5 bases). The CDR3 is 13 residues long. The V gene's germline CDR1 is SGHAT and CDR2 FQNNGV. The CDR3 bases are TGTGCCAGCAGCTTCGAGGGCCAAGAGACCCGGTACTTC. Its translation: CASSFEGQETRYF.

The chain recombines TRBV12-3 or TRBV12-4 with TRBJ2-3; D uncertain. The CDR3 is 13 amino acids. V lost 2 bases and J lost 2, with 5 bases in between. This CDR3 reads CASSLPPTDTQYF. Written as DNA, the CDR3 is TGTGCCAGCAGTTTACCCCCCACAGATACGCAGTATTTT.

The table lists this clonotype with a few counts. This chain links TRBV20-1 with TRBJ2-1, with 11 bases identical to TRBD2. CDR3 length: 17 amino acids. Germline-derived CDR1 and CDR2 are DFQATT and SNEGSKA (reference sequence). J was trimmed by 0 bases and V by 4 bases; bases with no gene match: 8. The CDR3 here is CSAKGTSGVLSYNEQFF. CDR3 DNA: TGCAGTGCTAAGGGGACTAGCGGCGTCCTCTCCTACAATGAGCAGTTCTTC.

J is TRBJ2-3 and V is TRBV5-4, with unresolved D. Trimming pared 3 bases from V and 0 bases from J, leaving 8 bases between. Germline CDR1 SGHNT, CDR2 YYREEE (reference sequence). This CDR3 comprises 14 residues. The CDR3 sequence is CASSWMTSTDTQYF. The CDR3 bases are TGTGCCAGCAGCTGGATGACTAGCACAGATACGCAGTATTTT.

This clonotype was seen many times. The genes are TRBV18 and TRBJ2-3, with 7 bases lining up with TRBD1. The CDR3 loop spans 15 amino acids. Germline values: CDR1 KGHSH, CDR2 LQKENI. V lost 5 bases to trimming and J lost 2 bases; unmatched junction nucleotides: 7. In DNA, the CDR3 is TGTGCCAGCTCATCCGGACAGGTGGTCACAGATACGCAGTATTTT. This translates into CASSSGQVVTDTQYF. Full variable domain (outside the CDR3, taken from reference TRBV18 and TRBJ2-3): NAGVMQNPRHLVRRRGQEARLRCSPMKGHSHVYWYRQLPEEGLKFMVYLQKENIIDESGMPKERFSAEFPKEGPSILRIQQVVRGDSAAYFCASSSGQVVTDTQYFGPGTRLTVL.

This clonotype was seen a handful of times. This chain links TRBV10-3 with TRBJ1-6; a weak D match, TRBD1 (6 bases). V lost 5 bases, J lost 6 bases, and 11 bases lay in between. The CDR3 contains 14 residues. CDR1 and CDR2 from the germline V gene are ENHRY and SYGVKD. The CDR3 DNA reads TGTGCCATCAGTTGGGGGGCGTCTAATTCACCCCTCCACTTT. Protein: CAISWGASNSPLHF.

This clonotype was recorded many times. The chain links TRBV10-2 to TRBJ2-3; 7 positions agree with TRBD2. CDR1 is WSHSY, CDR2 SAAADI, per germline. V gave up 0 bases and J gave up 1 base; unmatched junction bases: 7. CDR3 size: 17 residues. The CDR3 DNA follows: TGCGCCAGCAGTGAGTCCCGTGCTAGCGGAGGCACAGATACGCAGTATTTT. Residues: CASSESRASGGTDTQYF.

This clonotype appeared many times. The gene calls are TRBV20-1 and TRBJ2-2; D possibly corresponds to TRBD2 (6 bases). CDR1 and CDR2 (germline): DFQATT, SNEGSKA (reference sequence). Trimming cost V 0 bases and J 1 base, with 6 bases left between them. The CDR3 is 14 residues long. The CDR3 region is CSAREGGNTGELFF. CDR3 DNA: TGCAGTGCTAGAGAGGGGGGGAACACCGGGGAGCTGTTTTTT.

CDR3 coding DNA: TGCGCCAGCAGCTTAGGCAGGGGACCCTCCAGCAAAAACATTCAGTACTTC. Its translation: CASSLGRGPSSKNIQYF. The rearrangement links TRBV5-1 to TRBJ2-4; the D gene is possibly TRBD1 (6 bases). The CDR3 extends over 17 amino acids. Germline lookup yields CDR1 SGHRS and CDR2 YFSETQ. The V end lost 2 bases, the J end lost 3 bases, and 18 bases lay between the germline ends.

The chain joins TRBV20-1 to TRBJ1-5; D not certain. The V end lost 6 bases, the J end lost 0 bases, and 15 bases lay between the germline ends. Germline CDR1 is DFQATT and CDR2 is SNEGSKA (reference sequence). This CDR3 has 15 amino acids. CDR3 loop: CSAAPGVYSNQPQHF. In DNA, the CDR3 is TGCAGTGCCGCACCAGGCGTCTATAGCAATCAGCCCCAGCATTTT.

Points on this clonotype: One base away lies a much larger clone, so this may be a sequencing read error. This chain joins TRBV11-2 and TRBJ1-1; D is unclear. Germline CDR1 and CDR2: SGHAT and FQNNGV. This CDR3 contains 12 residues. CDR3 residues: CASSLLYPEALF. The CDR3 bases are TGTGCCAGCAGCCTACTCTACCCTGAAGCTCTCTTT.

A few counts support this clonotype. A much larger clone differs from this one at a single base, so this may be a read error. This is likely a read error, given that the CDR3 carries no conserved phenylalanine or tryptophan at its end. The chain has TRBV12-3 or TRBV12-4 and TRBJ1-1, with D uncertain. CDR3 size: 13 residues. Trimming took off 6 bases at V and 4 bases at J, with 12 bases between the two ends. CDR3 residues: CASSPRPTTEAFL. The DNA of the CDR3 is TGTGCCAGCAGCCCCCGCCCGACCACTGAAGCTTTCCTT.